Shown below are 30 T cell receptor beta chains from a single sample sequenced in a study of breast tumors, draining lymph nodes, adjacent tissues. In TCRdb, the multiplex PCR reads were re-called with MiXCR into one record per CDR3 protein. The sample has approximately 130,000 distinct CDR3 sequences; 20% to 25% are singletons. Breast cancer patients provided tissue from their axillary draining lymph nodes. Sequencing used axillary lymph node tissue. The receptors were sampled from a female donor with breast cancer. Some clones in this sample may be carry-over from other donors' samples.

This clonotype was observed at least ten times. The chain employs TRBV15 and TRBJ2-1; D gene unclear. The V gene lost 0 bases and the J gene lost 6 bases, with 12 bases spanning the gap. CDR1 and CDR2 from the germline V gene are LNHNV and YYDKDF (reference sequence). The CDR3 sequence is 15 residues long. The CDR3 sequence: CATSRDPVSSNEQFF. The CDR3 DNA reads TGTGCCACCAGCAGAGATCCAGTGAGTAGCAATGAGCAGTTCTTC.

This clonotype was counted at least ten times. V and J are TRBV29-1 and TRBJ2-4; D is possibly TRBD2 (6 bases). V lost 2 bases, J lost 8 bases, and 16 bases lay in between. Germline CDR1 SQVTM, CDR2 ANQGSEA. This CDR3 contains 14 residues. The DNA for the CDR3 is TGCAGCGTTGAACTGCGGGGTAGAGCAGACATTCAGTACTTC. Translated: CSVELRGRADIQYF.

This clonotype has more than one count but fewer than ten. The rearrangement links TRBV11-2 to TRBJ1-4, with D possibly TRBD1 on 6 matching bases. Trimming shortened V by 5 bases and J by 7 bases, and 14 bases separated the two germline ends. Germline V gene lookup returns CDR1 SGHAT and CDR2 FQNNGV. The CDR3 runs to 14 residues. CDR3 amino acids: CASSLGGGFEKLFF. CDR3 bases: TGTGCCAGCAGCCTAGGGGGGGGCTTTGAAAAACTGTTTTTT.

This clonotype was seen repeatedly, ten times or more. This chain links TRBV20-1 with TRBJ1-5, with D possibly TRBD1 on 6 matching bases. Looked up from germline, CDR1 is DFQATT and CDR2 is SNEGSKA (reference sequence). The CDR3 runs 15 residues. Deletions cut 1 base from V and 5 bases from J, with 15 bases between. CDR3 sequence (DNA): TGCAGTGCTAGAGGTTCGACAGGAGACCATCAGCCCCAGCATTTT. Protein sequence: CSARGSTGDHQPQHF.

There are many counts of this clonotype. V gene TRBV6-6 combines with J gene TRBJ2-6; unclear D gene. Germline V gives CDR1 MNHNY, CDR2 SVGAGI (reference sequence). Trimming took off 2 bases at V and 0 bases at J, with 5 bases between the two ends. This CDR3 is 15 amino acids long. Here the CDR3 reads CASSYKRSGANVLTF. The CDR3, as DNA: TGTGCCAGCAGTTACAAACGCTCTGGGGCCAACGTCCTGACTTTC.

This clonotype was found a few times. A single base separates this from a much larger clone, so it may be a read error. This chain uses TRBV20-1 with TRBJ2-1; 8 bases match TRBD2. This CDR3 has 15 amino acids. The trim removed 3 bases at V and 6 bases at J, leaving 10 bases unmatched. Germline-derived CDR1 and CDR2 are DFQATT and SNEGSKA (reference sequence). CDR3 protein: CSASGGTSITNEQFF. DNA of the CDR3: TGCAGTGCTAGTGGCGGGACTAGTATAACCAATGAGCAGTTCTTC.

This clonotype was recorded at least ten times. V is TRBV6-2 or TRBV6-3 and J is TRBJ2-7; 11 bases match TRBD1. The CDR3 runs 16 residues. Trimming took 2 bases from V and 4 from J; bases not matched to a gene: 7. From germline, CDR1 is MNHEY and CDR2 SVGEGT. The chain's CDR3 is CASSYAPGTGGYEQYF. As DNA, the CDR3 is TGTGCCAGCAGTTACGCACCCGGGACAGGGGGGTACGAGCAGTACTTC.

This clonotype was seen many times. CDR3 in DNA: TGTGCCAGCAGTTTCCCCCCCACCTACGAGCAGTACTTC. This gives the protein CASSFPPTYEQYF. The J gene is TRBJ2-7, the V gene TRBV12-3 or TRBV12-4; D gene unclear. Trimming stripped 3 bases from V and 2 bases from J, with 8 bases between. The CDR3 consists of 13 residues.

A note on this clonotype: A much more abundant neighbour one base away suggests this may be a read error. The J gene is TRBJ2-2, the V gene TRBV5-1; possibly TRBD2 for D (5 bases). Germline loops: CDR1 SGHRS, CDR2 YFSETQ. This CDR3 region has 14 residues. Written as DNA, the CDR3 is TGCACCAGCAGCTTGGAGAGGGTACCCGGGGAGCTGTTTTTT. Amino acids: CTSSLERVPGELFF. Drawing the rest from reference TRBV5-1 and TRBJ2-2, the complete variable domain is KAGVTQTPRYLIKTRGQQVTLSCSPISGHRSVSWYQQTPGQGLQFLFEYFSETQRNKGNFPGRFSGRQFSNSRSEMNVSTLELGDSALYLCTSSLERVPGELFFGEGSRLTVL.

As concerns this clonotype: The junction shows a germline mismatch at one end, possibly a read error. The chain is built from TRBV2 and TRBJ2-7; D remains unclear. The CDR3 consists of 12 residues. Germline V lookup: CDR1 SNHLY, CDR2 FYNNEI. As DNA, the CDR3 is TGTGCCAGCAGTGCCCCCCCCTACGAGCAGTGCTTC. Translation: CASSAPPYEQCF.

This chain connects TRBV20-1 to TRBJ2-7; D might be TRBD1 (6 bases). There are 13 residues in the CDR3. The germline V and J ends were trimmed by 6 bases and 2 bases, with 14 bases remaining between them. Germline CDR1 is DFQATT and CDR2 is SNEGSKA (reference sequence). CDR3: CSASQGHTYEQYF. As DNA, the CDR3 is TGCAGTGCATCGCAGGGGCACACCTACGAGCAGTACTTC.

With respect to this clonotype: A much larger clone lies a single base off, so this may be a read error. This chain links TRBV30 with TRBJ1-5; the D gene is possibly TRBD1 (6 bases). The CDR3 extends over 14 amino acids. Deletions cut 3 bases from V and 6 bases from J, with 15 bases between. Per the germline V gene, CDR1 is GTSNPN and CDR2 is SVGIG (reference sequence). CDR3 in DNA: TGTGCCTGGAGGGACCAGGGGATCAGTCAGCCCCAGCATTTT. Translated, it gives CAWRDQGISQPQHF.

A few counts support this clonotype. This chain uses TRBV28 with TRBJ2-5, with a weak D call TRBD2 (6 bases). This CDR3 is built from 15 residues. With 5 bases removed from V and 7 bases from J, the gap between germline ends came to 20 bases. Looked up from germline, CDR1 is MDHEN and CDR2 is SYDVKM. The CDR3 reads CASSPQAGRQRTQYF. The DNA of the CDR3 is TGTGCCAGCAGTCCGCAAGCGGGCCGCCAAAGGACCCAGTACTTC.

This clonotype was recorded many times. V gene TRBV2 combines with J gene TRBJ2-7; D assignment may be TRBD1 or TRBD2 (6 bases each). Trimming pared 6 bases from V and 3 bases from J, leaving 15 bases between. The CDR3 spans 14 residues. Germline loops: CDR1 SNHLY, CDR2 FYNNEI. The CDR3 coding sequence is TGTGCCAGCAGCCCCACCGGGGGCGGCTACGAGCAGTACTTC. This codes for CASSPTGGGYEQYF.

CDR3 DNA sequence: TGTGCCAGCAGCTTAGCGCTAGCTGCTGAGCAGTTCTTC. Encoded protein: CASSLALAAEQFF. This chain uses TRBV11-1 with TRBJ2-1, with a tentative D call TRBD2 (5 bases). Germline CDR1 is SGHAT and CDR2 is FQDESV (reference sequence). CDR3 length: 13 amino acids. Trimming removed 0 bases from V and 9 bases from J, with 9 bases in between.

This clonotype was counted at least ten times. The chain recombines TRBV30 with TRBJ1-5; the match to TRBD1 covers 7 bases. CDR3 length: 13 residues. The trim removed 5 bases at V and 5 bases at J, leaving 6 bases unmatched. Germline CDR1 is GTSNPN and CDR2 is SVGIG (reference sequence). CDR3 nucleotides: TGTGCCTGGGGGGCAGGGGGTTATCAGCCCCAGCATTTT. Residues: CAWGAGGYQPQHF. Full variable domain (remainder filled in from reference TRBV30 and TRBJ1-5): SQTIHQWPATLVQPVGSPLSLECTVEGTSNPNLYWYRQAAGRGLQLLFYSVGIGQISSEVPQNLSASRPQDRQFILSSKKLLLSDSGFYLCAWGAGGYQPQHFGDGTRLSIL.

By sample fraction, this clonotype is medium-sized. J is TRBJ2-7 and V is TRBV12-3 or TRBV12-4; 10 bases line up with TRBD2. The CDR3 is 14 amino acids. Unmatched junction bases numbered 0, after V lost 1 base and J lost 3 bases. The CDR3 DNA is TGTGCCAGCAGTTTAGGACTAGCGGGCTACGAGCAGTACTTC. Translating it yields CASSLGLAGYEQYF.

This chain uses TRBV6-1 with TRBJ1-2, with D maybe TRBD1 (6 bases). Trimming removed 2 bases at V and 1 base at J, with 11 bases between. The CDR3 loop spans 15 amino acids. The germline V gene encodes CDR1 MNHNS and CDR2 SASEGT. The CDR3 nucleotides read TGTGCCAGCAGTGAAAGGGGCAGGGGTAACTATGGCTACACCTTC. Translation: CASSERGRGNYGYTF.

The chain uses TRBV7-2 and TRBJ1-5; no clear D gene. CDR1 SGHTA and CDR2 FQGNSA come from the germline V gene. Between the trimmed V and J ends, which lost 1 base and 0 bases, there was a span of 7 bases. CDR3 size: 15 residues. In nucleotides, the CDR3 is TGTGCCAGCAGCTTAGAACTTTATAGCAATCAGCCCCAGCATTTT. Translating it yields CASSLELYSNQPQHF. Combining the CDR3 with reference TRBV7-2 and TRBJ1-5 gives the whole variable domain GAGVSQSPSNKVTEKGKDVELRCDPISGHTALYWYRQSLGQGLEFLIYFQGNSAPDKSGLPSDRFSAERTGGSVSTLTIQRTQQEDSAVYLCASSLELYSNQPQHFGDGTRLSIL.

This clonotype was seen only a few times. This sequence joins TRBV11-1 and TRBJ2-3; 8 nucleotides align to TRBD1. The CDR3 contains 14 residues. J lost 3 bases, V lost 5 bases, and 4 bases had no gene match. The germline V gene encodes CDR1 SGHAT and CDR2 FQDESV (reference sequence). CDR3 DNA sequence: TGTGCCAGCAGCCGGACAGGGAGGACAGATACGCAGTATTTT. It specifies CASSRTGRTDTQYF.

In this sample, this clonotype turned up many times. The chain couples TRBV5-6 to TRBJ2-5, with TRBD2 matching over 12 bases. The CDR3 runs to 16 residues. J lost 1 base, V lost 2 bases, and 3 bases had no gene match. Germline V CDR1 and CDR2: SGHDT, YYEEEE. The CDR3 region is CASSLLAGGAQETQYF. CDR3 nucleotide sequence: TGTGCCAGCAGCTTACTAGCGGGGGGTGCCCAAGAGACCCAGTACTTC.

In this sample, this clonotype turned up many times. The genes are TRBV5-1 and TRBJ2-1; 9 nucleotides match TRBD2. From germline, CDR1 is SGHRS and CDR2 YFSETQ. After removal of 4 bases from V and 2 bases from J, the junction contained 4 bases not matched to a gene. This CDR3 has 15 amino acids. This chain's CDR3 is CASSPSGAAYNEQFF. In DNA form, the CDR3 reads TGCGCCAGCAGCCCTAGCGGGGCGGCCTACAATGAGCAGTTCTTC.

This clonotype has ten or more counts. The chain is built from TRBV19 and TRBJ2-1; tentative D call: TRBD2 (8 bases). V gave up 5 bases and J gave up 0 bases, with 14 bases separating them. This CDR3 comprises 16 residues. Germline V gene data show CDR1 as LNHDA and CDR2 as SQIVND (reference sequence). CDR3 sequence: CASSLGRDSSYNEQFF. The CDR3 bases are TGTGCCAGTAGTCTCGGGAGGGACAGCTCCTACAATGAGCAGTTCTTC.

CDR3 in amino acids: CSAREIYQRNIQYF. CDR3 bases: TGCAGTGCTAGAGAGATATATCAAAGGAACATTCAGTACTTC. V usage is TRBV20-1 and J usage is TRBJ2-4; unclear D gene. Trimming pared 0 bases from V and 7 bases from J, leaving 13 bases between. Germline-derived CDR1 and CDR2 are DFQATT and SNEGSKA (reference sequence). The CDR3 consists of 14 residues.

With respect to this clonotype: A single base separates this from a much larger clone, so it may be a read error. The chain has TRBV7-2 and TRBJ1-5, with 7 bases that match TRBD1. The CDR3 is 17 amino acids. Germline-derived CDR1 and CDR2 are SGHTA and FQGNSA. The CDR3 sequence: CASSLKTGSYSNHPQHF. CDR3 nucleotides: TGTGCCAGCAGCTTGAAGACAGGGAGCTATAGCAATCATCCCCAGCATTTT.

The table lists this clonotype with many counts. This chain uses TRBV7-2 with TRBJ2-7, with 7 bases aligning to TRBD1. V lost 5 bases, J lost 6 bases, and 13 bases stayed unmatched. CDR1 is SGHTA, CDR2 FQGNSA, per germline. The length of the CDR3 is 15 residues. The CDR3 protein is CASSTGQQLSSEQYF. CDR3 in DNA: TGTGCCAGCAGCACGGGACAGCAATTAAGTTCCGAGCAGTACTTC.

The chain joins TRBV28 to TRBJ2-5; D unclear. This CDR3 region has 14 residues. The germline V gene has CDR1 MDHEN and CDR2 SYDVKM. The V end lost 3 bases, the J end lost 5 bases, and 13 bases lay between the germline ends. Here the CDR3 DNA reads TGTGCCAGCAGTTTGGTGGGCGACGGGGAGACCCAGTACTTC. It codes for CASSLVGDGETQYF.

This clonotype was detected many times. The V gene is TRBV30, the J gene TRBJ2-5; D might be TRBD2 (5 bases). The CDR3 is 12 residues long. The germline V and J ends were trimmed by 4 bases and 2 bases, with 8 bases remaining between them. Germline V gene sequence: CDR1 GTSNPN, CDR2 SVGIG (reference sequence). The CDR3 is CAWNPGQETQYF. CDR3 DNA: TGTGCCTGGAACCCGGGGCAAGAGACCCAGTACTTC.

V gene TRBV20-1 combines with J gene TRBJ2-5; D is unclear. The CDR3 covers 12 residues. In germline, CDR1 is DFQATT, CDR2 SNEGSKA (reference sequence). The V end was cut by 1 base, the J end by 3 bases, with 6 bases between. DNA for the CDR3: TGCAGTGCTAGAGGGTACGAAGAGACCCAGTACTTC. It codes for CSARGYEETQYF.

In this sample, this clonotype turned up many times. V usage is TRBV20-1 and J usage is TRBJ2-3, with TRBD2 matching over 8 bases. The germline V gene encodes CDR1 DFQATT and CDR2 SNEGSKA (reference sequence). The V and J ends lost 5 bases and 2 bases, in that order; junction bases with no gene match: 3. The CDR3 is 13 amino acids. This CDR3 reads CSAGTRPTDTQYF. For the CDR3, the DNA is TGCAGTGCTGGGACTAGACCCACAGATACGCAGTATTTT.